In its sample, the clone carrying this T cell receptor beta chain is medium-sized. MiXCR reprocessed the PCR reads for TCRdb. The data contain roughly 63,000 clones, 15% to 20% of them singletons. None of the patients had undergone any treatment ahead of thyroid surgery. V dropped 3 bases and J dropped 7 bases, with 13 bases sitting between them. The germline gives CDR1 MDHEN, CDR2 SYDVKM. The CDR3 has 14 amino acids. The sample is drawn from a study of metastatic and nonmetastatic thyroid tumors. The V gene is TRBV28, the J gene TRBJ1-5, with a weak D call TRBD1 (5 bases). The sequence was obtained from a male donor with papillary thyroid cancer or a benign thyroid nodule (not recorded which). Some clones in this sample may be carry-over from other donors' samples. Sample: blood. DNA for the CDR3: TGTGCCAGCAGTTTCCAGGGACCTACCCAGCCCCAGCATTTT. It yields the protein CASSFQGPTQPQHF.